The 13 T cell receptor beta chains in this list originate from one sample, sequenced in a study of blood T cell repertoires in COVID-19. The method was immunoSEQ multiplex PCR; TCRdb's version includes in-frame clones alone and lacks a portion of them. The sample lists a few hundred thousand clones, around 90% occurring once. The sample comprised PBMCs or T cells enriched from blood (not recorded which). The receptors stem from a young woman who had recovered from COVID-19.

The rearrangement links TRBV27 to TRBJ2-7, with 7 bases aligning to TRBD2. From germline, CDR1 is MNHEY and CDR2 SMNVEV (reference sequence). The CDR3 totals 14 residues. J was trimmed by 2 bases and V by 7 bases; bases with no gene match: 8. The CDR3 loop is CASTPGGDPYEQYF. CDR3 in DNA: TGTGCCAGCACCCCTGGGGGGGACCCCTACGAGCAGTACTTC.

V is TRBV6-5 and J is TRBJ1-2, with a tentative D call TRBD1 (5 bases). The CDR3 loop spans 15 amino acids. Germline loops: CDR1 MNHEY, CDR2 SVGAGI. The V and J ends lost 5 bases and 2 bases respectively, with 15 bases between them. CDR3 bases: TGTGCCAGCAGTCGCTCCCGACAGTCCAACTATGGCTACACCTTC. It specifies CASSRSRQSNYGYTF.

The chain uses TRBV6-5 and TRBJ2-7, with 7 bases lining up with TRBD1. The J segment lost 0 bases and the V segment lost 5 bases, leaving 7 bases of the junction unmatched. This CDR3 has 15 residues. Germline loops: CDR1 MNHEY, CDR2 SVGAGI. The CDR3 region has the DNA TGTGCCAGCAGTAAATACAGGGGTTACTCCTACGAGCAGTACTTC. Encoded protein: CASSKYRGYSYEQYF.

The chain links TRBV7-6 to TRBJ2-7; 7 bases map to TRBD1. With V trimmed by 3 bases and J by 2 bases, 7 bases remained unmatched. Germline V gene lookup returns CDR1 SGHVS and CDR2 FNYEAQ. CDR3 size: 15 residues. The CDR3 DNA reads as TGTGCCAGCAGCTTCGGGACAGATTACGCCTACGAGCAGTACTTC. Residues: CASSFGTDYAYEQYF.

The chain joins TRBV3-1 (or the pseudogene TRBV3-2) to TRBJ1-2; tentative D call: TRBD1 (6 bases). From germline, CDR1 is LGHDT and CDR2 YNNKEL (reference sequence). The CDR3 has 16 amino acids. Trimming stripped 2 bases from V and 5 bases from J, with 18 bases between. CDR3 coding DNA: TGTGCCAGCAGCCAAAACTACAGGGTCTCGGGATATGGCTACACCTTC. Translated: CASSQNYRVSGYGYTF.

CDR3 DNA sequence: TGTGCCAGCAGTTACTCGACGACAGGGGCAGATTATGGCTACACCTTC. Protein product: CASSYSTTGADYGYTF. The rearrangement links TRBV6-5 to TRBJ1-2; 8 nucleotides agree with TRBD1. Germline assignment: CDR1 MNHEY and CDR2 SVGAGI. The CDR3 is made up of 16 amino acids. V was pared by 0 bases and J by 5 bases, with 8 bases of the junction left unmatched.

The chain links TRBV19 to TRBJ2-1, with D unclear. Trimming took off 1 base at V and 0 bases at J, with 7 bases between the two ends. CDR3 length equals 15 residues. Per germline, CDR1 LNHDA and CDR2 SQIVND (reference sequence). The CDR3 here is CASSIGPSSYNEQFF. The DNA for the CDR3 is TGTGCCAGTAGTATAGGGCCTAGCTCCTACAATGAGCAGTTCTTC.

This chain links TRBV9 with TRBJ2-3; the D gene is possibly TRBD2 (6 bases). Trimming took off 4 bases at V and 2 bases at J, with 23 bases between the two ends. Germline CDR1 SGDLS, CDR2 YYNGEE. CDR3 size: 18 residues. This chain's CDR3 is CASSLQGDSKPPTDTQYF. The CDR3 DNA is TGTGCCAGCAGCCTACAAGGGGACTCTAAGCCCCCCACAGATACGCAGTATTTT.

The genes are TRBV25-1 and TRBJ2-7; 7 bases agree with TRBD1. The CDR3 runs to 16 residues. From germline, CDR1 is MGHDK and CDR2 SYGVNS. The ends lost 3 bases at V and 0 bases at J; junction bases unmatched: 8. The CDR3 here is CASSDVPGQSSYEQYF. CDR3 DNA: TGTGCCAGCAGTGACGTTCCGGGACAGAGCTCCTACGAGCAGTACTTC.

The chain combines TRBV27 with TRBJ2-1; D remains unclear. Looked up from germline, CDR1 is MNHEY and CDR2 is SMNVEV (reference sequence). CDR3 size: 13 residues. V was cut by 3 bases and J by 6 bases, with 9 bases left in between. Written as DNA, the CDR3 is TGTGCCAGCAGTTTCGGTCCCGTCAATGAGCAGTTCTTC. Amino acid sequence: CASSFGPVNEQFF.

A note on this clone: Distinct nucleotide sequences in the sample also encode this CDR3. DNA for the CDR3: TGTGCCAGTAGTATAGGAGGTGGCACTGAAGCTTTCTTT. Amino acid sequence: CASSIGGGTEAFF. The V and J genes are TRBV19 and TRBJ1-1, with D unresolved. V dropped 1 base and J dropped 4 bases, with 7 bases sitting between them. Germline CDR1 is LNHDA and CDR2 is SQIVND (reference sequence). The CDR3 consists of 13 residues.

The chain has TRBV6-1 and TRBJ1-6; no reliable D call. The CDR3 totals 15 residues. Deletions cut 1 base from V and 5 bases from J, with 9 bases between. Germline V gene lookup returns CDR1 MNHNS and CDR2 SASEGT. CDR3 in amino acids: CASSEGQRDNSPLHF. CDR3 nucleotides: TGTGCCAGCAGTGAAGGGCAGCGAGATAATTCACCCCTCCACTTT.

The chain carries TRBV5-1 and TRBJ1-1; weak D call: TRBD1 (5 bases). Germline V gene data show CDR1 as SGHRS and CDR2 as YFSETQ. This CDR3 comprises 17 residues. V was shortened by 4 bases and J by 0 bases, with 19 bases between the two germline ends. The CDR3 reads CASSPRSLGGVNTEAFF. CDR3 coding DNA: TGCGCCAGCAGCCCGAGGTCCCTCGGAGGGGTGAACACTGAAGCTTTCTTT.